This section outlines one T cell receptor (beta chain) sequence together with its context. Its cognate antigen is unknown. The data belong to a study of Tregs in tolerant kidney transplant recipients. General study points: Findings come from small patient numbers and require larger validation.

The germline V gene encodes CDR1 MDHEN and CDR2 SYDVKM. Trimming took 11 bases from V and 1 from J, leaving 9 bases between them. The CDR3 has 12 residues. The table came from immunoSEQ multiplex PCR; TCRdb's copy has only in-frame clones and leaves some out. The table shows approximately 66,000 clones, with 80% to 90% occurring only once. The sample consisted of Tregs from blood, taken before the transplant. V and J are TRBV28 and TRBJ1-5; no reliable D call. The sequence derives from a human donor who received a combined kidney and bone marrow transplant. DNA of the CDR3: TGTGCCGGACCGGGGAGCAATCAGCCCCAGCATTTT. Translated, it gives CAGPGSNQPQHF. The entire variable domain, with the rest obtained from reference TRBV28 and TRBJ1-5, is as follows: DVKVTQSSRYLVKRTGEKVFLECVQDMDHENMFWYRQDPGLGLRLIYFSYDVKMKEKGDIPEGYSVSREKKERFSLILESASTNQTSMYLCAGPGSNQPQHFGDGTRLSIL.